Listed here are 9 T cell receptor beta chains from one sample, sequenced in a study of blood T cell repertoires in COVID-19 (TCRdb year 2020). The protocol used for the library was the immunoSEQ multiplex PCR assay. The source is immuneACCESS, and TCRdb retained only in-frame sequences with V and J called. Part of the clones is not carried over; for the studies checked, unresolved V genes explain less than half of this, and the remainder is unexplained. The sample table lists about 280,000 clones, around nine tenths of them with a count of one. About 6% of the sample is held by the ten biggest clonotypes. The sequenced sample consisted of PBMCs or T cells enriched from blood (not recorded which). Receptors were obtained from a middle-aged woman who had recovered from COVID-19.

The chain uses TRBV7-2 and TRBJ2-7, with 10 bases that match TRBD2. The CDR3 totals 17 residues. Germline CDR1 and CDR2: SGHTA and FQGNSA. The V and J ends lost 2 bases and 1 base, in that order; junction bases with no gene match: 8. CDR3 sequence reads: CASSLMASGRGSYEQYF. The CDR3 DNA follows: TGTGCCAGCAGCTTAATGGCTAGCGGGAGAGGATCCTACGAGCAGTACTTC.

The gene calls are TRBV20-1 and TRBJ1-1, with D tentatively TRBD1 (6 bases). CDR3 length: 11 residues. Germline lookup yields CDR1 DFQATT and CDR2 SNEGSKA (reference sequence). V lost 3 bases and J lost 8, with 10 bases in between. CDR3: CSARFGQEAFF. CDR3 in DNA: TGCAGTGCTAGGTTTGGACAGGAAGCTTTCTTT.

The V and J genes are TRBV12-3 or TRBV12-4 and TRBJ2-4; 10 nucleotides align to TRBD2. J gave up 5 bases and V 9 bases, and 4 bases lay outside the gene matches. The CDR3 sequence is 13 residues long. The CDR3 protein is CASLAGGENIQYF. The CDR3 DNA follows: TGTGCCAGTTTAGCGGGAGGAGAAAACATTCAGTACTTC.

This chain uses TRBV6-5 with TRBJ1-2; no firm D call. The CDR3 length is 13 residues. CDR1 and CDR2 (germline): MNHEY, SVGAGI. V shed 2 bases and J shed 6 bases, with 10 bases lying between them. CDR3 DNA sequence: TGTGCCAGCAGTTACACGTCACTTAATGGCTACACCTTC. Protein: CASSYTSLNGYTF.

This sequence joins TRBV5-8 and TRBJ1-5; TRBD1 is a possible D gene (6 bases). Germline CDR1 reads SGHTS; CDR2 reads YDEGEE. V was shortened by 4 bases and J by 11 bases, with 19 bases between the two germline ends. The CDR3 runs to 14 residues. Written as DNA, the CDR3 is TGTGCCAGCAGCCTGACCGGGGGGCCGGGGGCCCAGCATTTT. It yields the protein CASSLTGGPGAQHF.

CDR3 residues: CASSETGTYEQYF. CDR3 DNA: TGTGCCAGCAGTGAGACAGGGACATACGAGCAGTACTTC. This sequence joins TRBV27 and TRBJ2-7, with 7 bases aligning to TRBD1. This CDR3 comprises 13 residues. Germline lookup yields CDR1 MNHEY and CDR2 SMNVEV (reference sequence). V shed 5 bases and J 4 bases; nucleotides not matched to a gene: 5.

This chain links TRBV5-4 with TRBJ2-7; tentative D call: TRBD2 (5 bases). This CDR3 is 13 amino acids long. CDR1 is SGHNT, CDR2 YYREEE, per germline (reference sequence). V dropped 0 bases and J dropped 3 bases, with 7 bases sitting between them. The DNA of the CDR3 is TGTGCCAGCAGCTTGGATGGGAGCTACGAGCAGTACTTC. Its protein product is CASSLDGSYEQYF.

This chain joins TRBV29-1 and TRBJ2-1; TRBD2 agrees at 9 bases. V gave up 4 bases and J gave up 4 bases; unmatched junction bases: 8. The CDR3 has 15 residues. From germline, CDR1 is SQVTM and CDR2 ANQGSEA. This chain's CDR3 is CSVAAGGTRYNEQFF. The CDR3 bases are TGCAGCGTTGCTGCGGGAGGGACGAGATACAATGAGCAGTTCTTC.

The gene calls are TRBV24-1 and TRBJ2-5, with TRBD1 matching over 7 bases. Germline V CDR1 and CDR2: KGHDR, SFDVKD. Losses at the gene ends were 9 bases for V and 3 bases for J; bases not matched to a gene: 6. The CDR3 contains 13 residues. In nucleotides, the CDR3 is TGTGCCACCGAGGGACAGAACGAAGAGACCCAGTACTTC. It encodes CATEGQNEETQYF.